These T cell receptor beta chains were read from a single sample in a study of identical twins. TCRdb re-called the 5' RACE reads through MiXCR, storing one row per CDR3 protein. The sample contains 1,800,000 or so distinct CDR3 sequences, around a third of which appear only once. Material for sequencing was cord blood. The receptor source for this set is a newborn girl in good health. CDR3s include the opening cysteine and the closing phenylalanine or tryptophan. Each record gives: J gene, V gene, clone size, D gene, CDR3 DNA, CDR3 protein. A D gene is named only where the DNA matches it firmly. Rows give clone size only sometimes, using once, few, many, or a class for an expanded clone.

TRBJ1-5 | TRBV7-8 | NA | NA | TGTGCCAGCAGCCTCCGACAGTCCCGCGATCAGCCCCAGCATTTT | CASSLRQSRDQPQHF
TRBJ2-7 | TRBV27 | NA | TRBD1 | TGTGCCAGCAGGGGGCGGACAGGGACCTCCTACGAGCAGTACTTC | CASRGRTGTSYEQYF
TRBJ2-7 | TRBV5-1 | NA | TRBD1 | TGCGCCAGCAGCTTGGCCGGGACAGGGTTACACAATGAGCAGTACTTC | CASSLAGTGLHNEQYF
TRBJ1-2 | TRBV6-6 | NA | TRBD1 | TGTGCCACCCGAGGGACAGCCCTAAGGATCTATGGCTACACCTTC | CATRGTALRIYGYTF
TRBJ2-1 | TRBV10-3 | few | TRBD1 | TGTGCCATCTGGGGACAGGGGGCTTACAATGAGCAGTTCTTC | CAIWGQGAYNEQFF
TRBJ2-3 | TRBV27 | NA | NA | TGTGCCTGCGGCCTTTCCCCAGATACGCAGTATTTT | CACGLSPDTQYF
TRBJ2-1 | TRBV6-2/TRBV6-3 | NA | TRBD2 | TGTGCCAGCAGTACCACTCTAGCGGGAGCATACAATGAGCAGTTCTTC | CASSTTLAGAYNEQFF
TRBJ1-4 | TRBV25-1 | NA | TRBD1 | TGTGCCAGCAGTCCTGGGGACAGGACCAATGAAAAACTGTTTTTT | CASSPGDRTNEKLFF
TRBJ2-3 | TRBV9 | many | NA | TGTGCCAGCAGCGTAGAAAGCGGCACAGATACGCAGTATTTT | CASSVESGTDTQYF
TRBJ2-4 | TRBV28 | NA | TRBD2 | TGTGCCAGCAGTTTACCACTTAGCGGGAGGGCCAAAAACATTCAGTACTTC | CASSLPLSGRAKNIQYF
TRBJ1-2 | TRBV20-1 | NA | NA | TGCAGTGCCCTAGACAATAACTGTGGCTACACCTTC | CSALDNNCGYTF
TRBJ1-2 | TRBV5-1 | few | NA | TGCGCCAGCAGCATCGACAGGCCCCCTGGCTATGGCTACACCTTC | CASSIDRPPGYGYTF
TRBJ2-1 | TRBV29-1 | many | NA | TGCAGCGTTGAAGGCCGAGTGGTCTCCTACAATGAGCAGTTCTTC | CSVEGRVVSYNEQFF
TRBJ2-1 | TRBV3-1 | NA | NA | TGTGCCAGCAGCCAAGATATGGCTAGCTACAATGAGCAGTTCTTC | CASSQDMASYNEQFF
TRBJ1-2 | TRBV27 | few | NA | TGTGCCAGCAGTGAATCTTGGATAGCTAACTATGGCTACACCTTC | CASSESWIANYGYTF
TRBJ1-2 | TRBV18 | few | NA | TGTGCCAGCTCGACGAGGTTCTATGGCTACACCTTC | CASSTRFYGYTF
TRBJ2-1 | TRBV7-2 | NA | NA | TGTGCCAGCAGCTTAAATTGGGGAGCGTACAATGAGCAGTTCTTC | CASSLNWGAYNEQFF
TRBJ2-7 | TRBV4-1 | few | NA | TGCGCCAGCAGCCAAGTTCCCGGACAGAGCTACGAGCAGTACTTC | CASSQVPGQSYEQYF
TRBJ2-3 | TRBV27 | NA | NA | TGTGCCAGCAGTTTTTACCCGTCGGGCACAGATACGCAGTATTTT | CASSFYPSGTDTQYF
TRBJ2-7 | TRBV2 | NA | NA | TGTGCCAGCAGTGCCCCCGGGGGCTACTACTACAATGAGCAGTACTTC | CASSAPGGYYYNEQYF
TRBJ2-1 | TRBV5-1 | few | NA | TGCGCCAGCAGCTTGTCCCCAGTCTCCTACAATGAGCAGTTCTTC | CASSLSPVSYNEQFF
TRBJ2-7 | TRBV3-1 | NA | NA | TGTGCCAGCAACAGACAGGGACTCTACAATGAGCAGTACTTC | CASNRQGLYNEQYF
TRBJ1-2 | TRBV20-1 | NA | NA | TGCAGTGCTAGAGCGGACACGACCTCTAACTATGGCTACACCTTC | CSARADTTSNYGYTF
TRBJ2-5 | TRBV28 | few | NA | TGTGCCAGCAGCCGAATACTAAAACTGACGTCCTGGGTCCCGCACGTGGAAGAGACCCAGTACTTC | CASSRILKLTSWVPHVEETQYF
TRBJ2-7 | TRBV28 | NA | TRBD2 | TGTGCCAGCAGTTTCCCGGGACTAGCGGTAAAGCAGTACTTC | CASSFPGLAVKQYF
TRBJ2-1 | TRBV2 | few | TRBD2 | TGTGCCAGCAGTAGCCAGGGACTAGCGAAAAGTGAGCAGTTCTTC | CASSSQGLAKSEQFF
TRBJ1-5 | TRBV7-9 | NA | TRBD1 | TGTGCCAGCAGCTTAGCGGGGGGACAGGGTTATCAGCCCCAGCATTTT | CASSLAGGQGYQPQHF
TRBJ1-2 | TRBV7-9 | few | NA | TGTGCCAGCACCTCTAGCTATGGCTACACCTTC | CASTSSYGYTF
TRBJ2-1 | TRBV12-3/TRBV12-4 | few | TRBD2 | TGTGCCAGCAGTAAAGGACTAGCGGGAGGTAAAGCCAATGAGCAGTTCTTC | CASSKGLAGGKANEQFF
TRBJ1-4 | TRBV20-1 | NA | TRBD1 | TGCAGTGCTAGCGGGACAGGGTCTGAAAAACTGTTTTTT | CSASGTGSEKLFF
TRBJ1-4 | TRBV2 | NA | TRBD1 | TGTGCCAGCAGTGACCCGACAGGGACTAATGGAAAACTGTTTTTT | CASSDPTGTNGKLFF
TRBJ1-1 | TRBV28 | few | TRBD1 | TGTGCCAGCAGGCGGCAGGGGGCAAAAGGAACTGAAGCTTTCTTT | CASRRQGAKGTEAFF
TRBJ1-1 | TRBV29-1 | NA | TRBD1 | TGCAGCGTCGCCCACAGGGGGAACACTGAAGCTTTCTTT | CSVAHRGNTEAFF
TRBJ1-2 | TRBV12-3/TRBV12-4 | many | TRBD1 | TGTGCCAGCAGTTTAGGACAGGGAAACAACTATGGCTACACCTTC | CASSLGQGNNYGYTF
TRBJ2-3 | TRBV5-1 | NA | TRBD2 | TGCGCCAGCAGCTACGGACTAGCGGGGGGTTCTACAGATACGCAGTATTTT | CASSYGLAGGSTDTQYF
TRBJ1-1 | TRBV4-1 | NA | NA | TGCGCCAGCAGCCAAGAGCAGGCCATCACTGAAGCTTTCTTT | CASSQEQAITEAFF
TRBJ2-7 | TRBV6-2/TRBV6-3 | few | NA | TGTGCCAGCAGTTATGTATACGAGCAGTACTTC | CASSYVYEQYF
TRBJ2-5 | TRBV27 | NA | TRBD2 | TGTGCCAGCAGTTTTGCAGGGCGGGAGTTTTACAATGAGCAGTACTTC | CASSFAGREFYNEQYF
TRBJ1-4 | TRBV7-8 | few | TRBD1 | TGTGCCAGCAGCTTAGTTGGGACAGGGGCACTTAATGAAAAACTGTTTTTT | CASSLVGTGALNEKLFF
TRBJ2-3 | TRBV12-3/TRBV12-4 | NA | TRBD1 | TGTGCCAGCAGTCCACGACAGGGAATAGATACGCAGTATTTT | CASSPRQGIDTQYF
TRBJ2-4 | TRBV2 | few | NA | TGTGCCAGCAGGGTCGGCGGGGTTAAAAACATTCAGTACTTC | CASRVGGVKNIQYF
TRBJ2-7 | TRBV5-1 | NA | NA | TGCGCCAGCAGCTTACACGGGGCCTCCTACGAGCAGTACTTC | CASSLHGASYEQYF
TRBJ1-1 | TRBV18 | NA | NA | TGTGCCAGCTCACCACAAATGCAGCTTGACACTGAAGCTTTCTTT | CASSPQMQLDTEAFF
TRBJ1-6 | TRBV7-9 | NA | NA | TGTGCCAGCAGCCCAGGGGCAGGGAATTCACCCCTCCACTTT | CASSPGAGNSPLHF
TRBJ2-1 | TRBV5-6 | NA | NA | TGTGCCAGCAGCTTCACTATAGCGGTCATAGGGAGCAATGAGCAGTTCTTC | CASSFTIAVIGSNEQFF
TRBJ2-1 | TRBV25-1 | NA | TRBD2 | TGTGCCAGCAGTGACGGACGGCTAGCGGGAATGGGAGGTCAGTTCTTC | CASSDGRLAGMGGQFF
TRBJ2-3 | TRBV4-1 | NA | NA | TGTGCCAGCAGCCAAGGACTGGGGCGCACAGATACGCAGTATTTT | CASSQGLGRTDTQYF
TRBJ2-7 | TRBV5-1 | few | NA | TGCGCCAGCAGCTTCAGGGAAAGGGGCTCCTACGAGCAGTACTTC | CASSFRERGSYEQYF
TRBJ2-3 | TRBV21-1 | NA | NA | TGTGCCAGCAGCAAAGGGAGGGGACCCACGCTCACAGATACGCAGTATTTT | CASSKGRGPTLTDTQYF
TRBJ2-1 | TRBV7-9 | NA | NA | TGTGCCAGCAGCTTAGACTATCCCGAAGGAGTGTTCTTC | CASSLDYPEGVFF